A single sample is the source of the 2 T cell receptor beta chains below, sequenced in a study of T cells after yellow fever vaccination. MiXCR, run by TCRdb on the 5' RACE reads, gives a single entry per CDR3 protein. The repertoire holds hundreds of thousands of distinct CDR3 sequences, with around 4% as singletons. This specimen was PBMCs, taken on the day of the yellow fever booster vaccination. The source of these receptors is a man between 18 and 35 years old who received the YFV17D yellow fever vaccine.

This clonotype was counted many times. The chain carries TRBV19 and TRBJ1-5; 9 bases are a match to TRBD1. Germline assignment: CDR1 LNHDA and CDR2 SQIVND (reference sequence). V gave up 5 bases and J gave up 0 bases; unmatched junction bases: 8. The CDR3 sequence is 17 residues long. The CDR3 region is CASSPWDREYSNQPQHF. For the CDR3, the DNA is TGTGCCAGTAGTCCGTGGGACAGGGAATATAGCAATCAGCCCCAGCATTTT. The complete variable domain, with remaining parts taken from reference TRBV19 and TRBJ1-5, reads DGGITQSPKYLFRKEGQNVTLSCEQNLNHDAMYWYRQDPGQGLRLIYYSQIVNDFQKGDIAEGYSVSREKKESFPLTVTSAQKNPTAFYLCASSPWDREYSNQPQHFGDGTRLSIL.

The J gene is TRBJ2-3, the V gene TRBV4-3; TRBD1 might be the D (6 bases). CDR1 LGHNA and CDR2 YSLEER come from the germline V gene. The CDR3 has 15 residues. With 0 bases removed from V and 5 bases from J, the gap between germline ends came to 12 bases. The CDR3 region is CASSQDGTRGDTQYF. CDR3 in DNA: TGCGCCAGCAGCCAAGATGGCACCAGGGGAGATACGCAGTATTTT.